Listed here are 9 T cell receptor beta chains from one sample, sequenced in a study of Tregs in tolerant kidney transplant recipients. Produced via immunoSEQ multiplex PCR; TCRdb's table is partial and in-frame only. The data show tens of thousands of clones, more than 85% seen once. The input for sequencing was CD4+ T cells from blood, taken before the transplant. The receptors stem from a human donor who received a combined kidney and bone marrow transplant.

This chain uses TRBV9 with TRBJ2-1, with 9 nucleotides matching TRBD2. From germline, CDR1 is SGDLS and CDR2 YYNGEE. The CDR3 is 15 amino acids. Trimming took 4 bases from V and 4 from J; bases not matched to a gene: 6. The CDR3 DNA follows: TGTGCCAGCAGCCTCCGACTAGCGGAATACAATGAGCAGTTCTTC. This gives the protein CASSLRLAEYNEQFF.

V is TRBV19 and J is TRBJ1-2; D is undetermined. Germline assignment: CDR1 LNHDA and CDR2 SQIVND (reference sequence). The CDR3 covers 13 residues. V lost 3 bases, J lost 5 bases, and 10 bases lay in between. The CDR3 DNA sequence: TGTGCCAGTAGTATTAACAGAGATTATGGCTACACCTTC. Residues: CASSINRDYGYTF.

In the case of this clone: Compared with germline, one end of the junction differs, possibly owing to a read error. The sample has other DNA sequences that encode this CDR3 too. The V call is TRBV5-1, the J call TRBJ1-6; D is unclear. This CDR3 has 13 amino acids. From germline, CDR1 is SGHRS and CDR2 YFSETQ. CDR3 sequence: CASSLGRNSPLHF. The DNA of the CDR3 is TGCGCCAGCAGCTTGGGCAGGAATTCCCCCCTCCACTTT.

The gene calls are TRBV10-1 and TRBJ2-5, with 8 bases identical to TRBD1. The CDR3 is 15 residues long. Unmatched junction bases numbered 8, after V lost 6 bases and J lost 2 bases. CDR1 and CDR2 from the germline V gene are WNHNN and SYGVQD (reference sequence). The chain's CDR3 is CASRPDRVDQETQYF. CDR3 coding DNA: TGCGCCAGCAGGCCGGACAGGGTGGATCAAGAGACCCAGTACTTC.

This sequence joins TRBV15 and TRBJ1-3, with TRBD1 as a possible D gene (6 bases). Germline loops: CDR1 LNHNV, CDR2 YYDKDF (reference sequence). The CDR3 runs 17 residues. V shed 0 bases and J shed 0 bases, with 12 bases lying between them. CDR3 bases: TGTGCCACCAGCAGAGAGGGCAGGGGAAGCTCTGGAAACACCATATATTTT. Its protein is CATSREGRGSSGNTIYF.

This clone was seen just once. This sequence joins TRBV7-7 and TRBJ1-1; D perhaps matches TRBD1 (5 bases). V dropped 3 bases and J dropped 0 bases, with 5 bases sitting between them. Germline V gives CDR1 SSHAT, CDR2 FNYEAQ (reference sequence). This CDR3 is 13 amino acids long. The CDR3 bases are TGTGCCAGCAGCTTGACAGTGAACACTGAAGCTTTCTTT. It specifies CASSLTVNTEAFF.

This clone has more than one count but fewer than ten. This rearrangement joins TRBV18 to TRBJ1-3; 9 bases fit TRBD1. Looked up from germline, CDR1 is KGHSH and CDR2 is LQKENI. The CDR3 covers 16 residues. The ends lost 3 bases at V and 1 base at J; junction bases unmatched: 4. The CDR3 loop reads CASSPRQGDSGNTIYF. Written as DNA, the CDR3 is TGTGCCAGCTCACCCCGACAGGGGGATTCTGGAAACACCATATATTTT. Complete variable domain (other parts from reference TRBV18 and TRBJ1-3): NAGVMQNPRHLVRRRGQEARLRCSPMKGHSHVYWYRQLPEEGLKFMVYLQKENIIDESGMPKERFSAEFPKEGPSILRIQQVVRGDSAAYFCASSPRQGDSGNTIYFGEGSWLTVV.

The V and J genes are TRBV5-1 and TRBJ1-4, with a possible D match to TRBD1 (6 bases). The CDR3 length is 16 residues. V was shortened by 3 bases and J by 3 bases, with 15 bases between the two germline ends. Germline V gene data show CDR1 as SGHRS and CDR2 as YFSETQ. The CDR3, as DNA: TGCGCCAGCAGCTATAACGCGCGACAGGCTAATGAAAAACTGTTTTTT. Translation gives CASSYNARQANEKLFF.

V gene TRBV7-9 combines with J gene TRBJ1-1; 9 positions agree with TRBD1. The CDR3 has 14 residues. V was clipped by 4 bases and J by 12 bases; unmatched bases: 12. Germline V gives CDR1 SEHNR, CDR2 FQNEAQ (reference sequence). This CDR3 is CASSSTQGAQITFF. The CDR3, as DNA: TGTGCCAGCAGCTCTACACAGGGGGCCCAAATAACTTTCTTT.